Detailed here is one T cell receptor (beta chain). Its antigen is undetermined. This specimen comes from a study of T cell repertoires in cytomegalovirus infection. Overall study: As its CMV epitopes, the study selected recently identified HLA-C-restricted and well-studied HLA-B-restricted targets. TCR beta signatures that were public indicated CMV infection and matching HLA type. Overall study findings and caveats: It was HLA-C-restricted CMV-specific TCR beta clonotypes that dominated the response ex vivo.

TCRdb used MiXCR to reprocess the reads, holding one entry per CDR3 protein. The table has 110,000 or so distinct CDR3 sequences, 30% seen once. The receptor comes from a human donor in good health (CMV status not recorded). Some clones in this sample may be carry-over from other donors' samples. Source: CD8+ T cells from cultured PBMCs, taken from culture after CMV antigen stimulation.

This CDR3 is CASSPGQDGYTF. The CDR3, as DNA: TGTGCCAGCAGTCCAGGACAGGATGGCTACACCTTC. The chain recombines TRBV12-3 or TRBV12-4 with TRBJ1-2; TRBD1 agrees at 7 bases. V gave up 5 bases and J gave up 6 bases; unmatched junction bases: 3. CDR3 length: 12 amino acids.